This TCR beta chain was found in a study of technical replicates of blood from a handful of donors. TCRdb keeps only in-frame clones here, not all; method: immunoSEQ multiplex PCR. This sample carries 75,000 to 95,000 clones, 80% to 95% of them seen once, and the ten largest clones take 0.25% to 0.35%. Trimming cost V 3 bases and J 4 bases; bases outside gene matches: 1. The germline V gene encodes CDR1 SEHNR and CDR2 FQNEAQ (reference sequence). The CDR3 extends over 14 amino acids. Note on this clone: This sample also contains other DNA sequences that code for the same CDR3.

The sequence was collected from a human donor in good health. The specimen was T cells isolated from PBMCs. The J gene is TRBJ1-5, the V gene TRBV7-9; 9 bases align to TRBD1. CDR3 in amino acids: CASSLGQGNQPQHF. Here the CDR3 DNA reads TGTGCCAGCAGCTTGGGACAGGGTAATCAGCCCCAGCATTTT.